A selection of T cell receptor beta chains follows, all from one sample in a study of identical twins. TCRdb passed the 5' RACE reads through MiXCR, listing each CDR3 protein once. The sample yields roughly 500,000 distinct CDR3 sequences, less than 25% seen once. These same data were also listed under a study on T cells expressing NK-cell markers.

Sequenced material: CD4+ T cells sorted from blood. Receptors originate from a woman aged 18-29 years in good health. CDR3s leave out the opening cysteine and the closing phenylalanine or tryptophan. Fields, in order: clone size, V gene, D gene, J gene, CDR3 protein. A D gene is named only where the DNA matches it firmly. A row's size may be missing; if present it is once, few, many or a size class.

NA	TRBV11-2	NA	TRBJ2-7	ASSFQGHYEQY
NA	TRBV15	NA	TRBJ1-5	ATSRPNPGVGQPQH
many	TRBV7-9	TRBD1	TRBJ2-1	ASSLGQVSYNEQF
NA	TRBV5-1	NA	TRBJ2-5	ASSMTPGETQY
few	TRBV12-3/TRBV12-4	NA	TRBJ2-7	ASSLHDSYEQY
few	TRBV20-1	NA	TRBJ2-3	SAGEPKSTDTQY
NA	TRBV20-1	NA	TRBJ1-1	SASKGELSAF
NA	TRBV6-2/TRBV6-3	TRBD2	TRBJ2-7	ASSYRGEGYEQY
NA	TRBV20-1	TRBD2	TRBJ2-7	SAAAGGTYEQY
NA	TRBV5-1	TRBD1	TRBJ1-1	ASSFAGQGDTEAF
few	TRBV6-5	TRBD1	TRBJ2-3	ASSWSGQGNTQY
few	TRBV11-2	NA	TRBJ2-1	ASSPSGEQF
NA	TRBV20-1	NA	TRBJ2-2	SAAPGSNTGELF
NA	TRBV3-1	TRBD2	TRBJ2-7	ASSQGGGAVSPH
few	TRBV29-1	NA	TRBJ1-2	SVPQDYGYT
NA	TRBV6-1	NA	TRBJ2-1	ASDITYNEQF
NA	TRBV12-3/TRBV12-4	NA	TRBJ2-3	ASSYWDRNTQY
NA	TRBV7-2	NA	TRBJ1-5	ASSLASGISQPQH
NA	TRBV27	NA	TRBJ2-3	ASSLSFADTQY
NA	TRBV20-1	TRBD1	TRBJ2-7	SAGGQNYEQY
NA	TRBV27	NA	TRBJ2-1	ASSPFLKEQGRAYNEQF
NA	TRBV12-3/TRBV12-4	TRBD1	TRBJ2-7	ATARGRDHSYEQY
few	TRBV12-3/TRBV12-4	NA	TRBJ1-1	ASSVMMNTEAF
few	TRBV20-1	NA	TRBJ2-7	SARGRESFYEQY
NA	TRBV7-3	TRBD2	TRBJ2-1	ASSLASGGPPASYNEQF
NA	TRBV5-1	TRBD2	TRBJ2-5	ASSTRPSGEETQY
many	TRBV4-3	TRBD2	TRBJ2-2	ASSDRLAANTGELF
NA	TRBV5-6	TRBD2	TRBJ2-7	ASSSFWGGSYEQY
few	TRBV19	TRBD2	TRBJ2-1	ASSGTSGGINEQF
few	TRBV27	TRBD1	TRBJ2-2	ASTETGTANTGELF
NA	TRBV9	TRBD1	TRBJ1-1	ASSVAQGADTEAF
NA	TRBV7-9	NA	TRBJ2-1	ASSTPGDNEQF
NA	TRBV12-3/TRBV12-4	TRBD1	TRBJ2-1	ASSSTWTGRNEQF
NA	TRBV15	NA	TRBJ1-4	ATSRWGSDEKLF
NA	TRBV3-1	NA	TRBJ2-1	ASTSGAVYNEQF
few	TRBV20-1	NA	TRBJ2-7	SALRGYEQY
NA	TRBV5-1	NA	TRBJ2-7	ASSPPGVGVQEQY
NA	TRBV5-1	TRBD1	TRBJ2-7	ASSLPTGTGSGEQY
many	TRBV20-1	NA	TRBJ2-4	SARMGSIQY
few	TRBV11-1	TRBD2	TRBJ2-1	ASSHLAGGKSSYNEQF
NA	TRBV24-1	NA	TRBJ2-7	ATIGTVWYEQY
NA	TRBV3-1	TRBD1	TRBJ2-5	ASRDRASEETQY
NA	TRBV6-6	TRBD1	TRBJ1-1	ASSDRAAEAF
NA	TRBV3-1	TRBD1	TRBJ2-7	ASSSRQGPWEQY
many	TRBV20-1	NA	TRBJ2-1	SARANEQF
few	TRBV20-1	TRBD1	TRBJ2-5	SARGTEQETQY
few	TRBV10-1	NA	TRBJ2-1	ASSEEGSYNEQF
NA	TRBV12-3/TRBV12-4	TRBD1	TRBJ1-2	ASSTPRTGGYYGYT